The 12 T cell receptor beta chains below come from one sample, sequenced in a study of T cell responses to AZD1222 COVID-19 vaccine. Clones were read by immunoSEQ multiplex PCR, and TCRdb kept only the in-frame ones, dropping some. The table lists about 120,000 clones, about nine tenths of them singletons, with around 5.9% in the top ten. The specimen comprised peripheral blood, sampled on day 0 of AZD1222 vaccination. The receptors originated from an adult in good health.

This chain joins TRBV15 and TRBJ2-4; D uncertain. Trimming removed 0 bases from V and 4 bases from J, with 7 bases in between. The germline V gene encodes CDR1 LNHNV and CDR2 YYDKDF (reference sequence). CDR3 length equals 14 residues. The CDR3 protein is CATSRESEKNIQYF. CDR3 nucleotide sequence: TGTGCCACCAGCAGAGAATCGGAGAAAAACATTCAGTACTTC.

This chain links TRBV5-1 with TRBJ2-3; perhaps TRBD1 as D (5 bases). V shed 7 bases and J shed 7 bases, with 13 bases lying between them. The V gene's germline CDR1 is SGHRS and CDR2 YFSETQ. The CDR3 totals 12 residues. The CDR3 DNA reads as TGCGCCAGCCAAGACAGCTCTAATACGCAGTATTTT. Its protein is CASQDSSNTQYF.

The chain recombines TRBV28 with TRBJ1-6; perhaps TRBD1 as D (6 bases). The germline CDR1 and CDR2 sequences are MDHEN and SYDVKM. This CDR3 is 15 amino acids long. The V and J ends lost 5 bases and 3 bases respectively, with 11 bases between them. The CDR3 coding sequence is TGTGCCAGCAGTCCCGGGACATACTATAATTCACCCCTCCACTTT. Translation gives CASSPGTYYNSPLHF.

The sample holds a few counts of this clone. CDR3 bases: TGTGCCAGCAGCTTTGTCGGCTACACCTTC. Its translation is CASSFVGYTF. The J gene is TRBJ1-2, the V gene TRBV7-4, with D unresolved. The CDR3 sequence is 10 residues long. V lost 3 bases, J lost 8 bases, and 4 bases lay in between. Germline V gene sequence: CDR1 SGHVT, CDR2 SQSDAQ.

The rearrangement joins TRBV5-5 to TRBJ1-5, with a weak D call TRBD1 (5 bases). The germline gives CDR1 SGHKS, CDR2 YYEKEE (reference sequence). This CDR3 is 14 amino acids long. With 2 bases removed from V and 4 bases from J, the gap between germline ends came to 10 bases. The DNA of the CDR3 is TGTGCCAGCAGCTTCATCGGGGGGAATCAGCCCCAGCATTTT. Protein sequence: CASSFIGGNQPQHF.

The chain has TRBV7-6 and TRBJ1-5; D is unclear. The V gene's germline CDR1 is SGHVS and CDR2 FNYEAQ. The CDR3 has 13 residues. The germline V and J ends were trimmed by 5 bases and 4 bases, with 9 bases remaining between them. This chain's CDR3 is CASSPSSNQPQHF. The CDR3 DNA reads TGTGCCAGCAGCCCCTCATCGAATCAGCCCCAGCATTTT.

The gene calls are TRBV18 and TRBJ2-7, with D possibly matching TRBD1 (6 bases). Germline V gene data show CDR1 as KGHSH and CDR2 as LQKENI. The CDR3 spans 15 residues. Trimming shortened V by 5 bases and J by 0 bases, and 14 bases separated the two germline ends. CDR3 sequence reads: CASSTSRGSSYEQYF. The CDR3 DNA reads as TGTGCCAGCTCAACCTCCAGGGGCAGCTCCTACGAGCAGTACTTC.

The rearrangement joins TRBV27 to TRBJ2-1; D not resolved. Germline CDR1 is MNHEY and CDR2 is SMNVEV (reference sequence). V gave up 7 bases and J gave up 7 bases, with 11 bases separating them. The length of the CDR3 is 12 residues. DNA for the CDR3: TGTGCCAGCATATCGCGGAGAAATGAGCAGTTCTTC. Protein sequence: CASISRRNEQFF.

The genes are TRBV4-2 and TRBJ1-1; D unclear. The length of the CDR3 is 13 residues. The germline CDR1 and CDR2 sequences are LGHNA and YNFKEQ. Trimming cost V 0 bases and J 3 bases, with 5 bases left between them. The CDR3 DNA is TGTGCCAGCAGCCAAGATGGGGACACTGAAGCTTTCTTT. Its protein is CASSQDGDTEAFF.

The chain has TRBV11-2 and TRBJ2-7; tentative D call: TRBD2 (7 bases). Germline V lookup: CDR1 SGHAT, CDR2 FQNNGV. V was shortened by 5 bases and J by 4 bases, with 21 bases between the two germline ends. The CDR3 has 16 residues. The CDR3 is CASSLSGQWGGYEQYF. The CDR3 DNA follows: TGTGCCAGCAGCCTATCCGGACAGTGGGGGGGGTACGAGCAGTACTTC.

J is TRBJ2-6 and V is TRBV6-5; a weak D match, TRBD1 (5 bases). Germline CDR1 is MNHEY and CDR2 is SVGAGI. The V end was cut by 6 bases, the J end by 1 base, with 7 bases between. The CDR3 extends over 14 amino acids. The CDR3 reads CASRQESGANVLTF. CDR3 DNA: TGTGCCAGCAGACAGGAGTCTGGGGCCAACGTCCTGACTTTC.

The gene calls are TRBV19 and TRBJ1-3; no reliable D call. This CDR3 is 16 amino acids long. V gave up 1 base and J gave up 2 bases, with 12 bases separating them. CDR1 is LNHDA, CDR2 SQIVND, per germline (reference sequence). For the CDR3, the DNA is TGTGCCAGTAGTATAGGGGCTGGGAGGACTGGAAACACCATATATTTT. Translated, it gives CASSIGAGRTGNTIYF.